What follows describes a single T cell receptor beta chain. This record comes from a study of blood T cell repertoires in COVID-19. Turning to the study itself: Samples taken during acute and convalescent COVID-19 were collected in the United States, Italy and Spain. T cells, B-cell-depleted T cells, or PBMCs supplied cDNA or gDNA.

Source study methods: By means of reference gene primer amplification, nucleated cell counts were estimated. The protocol was immunoSEQ multiplex PCR, while the TCRdb copy is restricted to in-frame clones and leaves out a portion. The V and J calls and clone size come from that table; D and trimming were worked out from the DNA. The table includes 270,000 or so clones, 80% to 85% detected once. In germline, CDR1 is SGHTA, CDR2 FQGTGA. The CDR3 totals 13 residues. Trimming took 6 bases from V and 6 from J; bases not matched to a gene: 6. The specimen was peripheral blood. The V call is TRBV7-3, the J call TRBJ1-2; TRBD1 matches at 8 bases. The clonotype comes from a woman aged 55 to 70 with active or convalescent COVID-19. CDR3 DNA sequence: TGTGCCAGCAGTTTGGACAGGGAGGATGGCTACACCTTC. Its protein product is CASSLDREDGYTF.